This T cell receptor beta chain was obtained from a study of blood T cell repertoires in COVID-19. The wider study: PBMCs, B-cell-depleted T cells, or T cells provided the cDNA or gDNA that made up the material.

In the source study's methods: Cell counts per sample came from amplifying reference gene primers. TCRdb's copy holds only in-frame clones and misses some; the assay was immunoSEQ multiplex PCR. Clone size and V and J calls were adopted from that table, with D and trimming inferred from the DNA. Counted here are about 180,000 clones, around 86% occurring once; the ten biggest clones make up around 0.63%. V shed 0 bases and J 3 bases; nucleotides not matched to a gene: 7. The CDR3 spans 16 residues. Germline V gene sequence: CDR1 MNHEY, CDR2 SVGEGT. The receptor was isolated from a man aged 55 to 70 with COVID-19, enrolled during active disease. The specimen was peripheral blood. V is TRBV6-2 or TRBV6-3 and J is TRBJ2-5; 7 bases are shared with TRBD1. In DNA, the CDR3 is TGTGCCAGCAGTTACTCTCGGACAGGCCCAAAAGAGACCCAGTACTTC. Translation: CASSYSRTGPKETQYF.